The sample holds a few counts of the clone carrying this T cell receptor beta chain. What it binds is unknown. In the source study's methods: Samples held a median of around 100,000 TCRs, range about 23,224–700,000. TCRdb passed the RACE reads through MiXCR, listing each CDR3 protein once. What appears here as the V and J calls and clone size reflects TCRdb's work, not the paper's. The sample lists approximately 50,000 distinct CDR3 sequences; approximately 9.5% were seen once. The sample's time point: pre-sensitization, week 0. Treatment denoted: therapeutic diphenylcyclopropenone sensitization with weekly scalp DPC. The authors extracted total RNA from unfractionated whole blood. Blood draws came before every patch-test application. The sample belongs to a study of human T cells and chemical hapten exposure. Study outcomes and limitations: Correlating positively with patch test score were the PT1 expanded TCR counts.

The V gene lost 4 bases and the J gene lost 6 bases, with 11 bases spanning the gap. The CDR3 is 13 residues long. The germline V gene encodes CDR1 SGHAT and CDR2 FQNNGV. This chain links TRBV11-2 with TRBJ2-3; D gene unclear. Specimen: whole blood, collected in connection with sensitization to the hapten diphenylcyclopropenone (DPC). The receptor was derived from a young woman with alopecia areata. Some clones in this sample may be carry-over from other donors' samples. The CDR3 loop is CASSSFSTDTQYF. DNA for the CDR3: TGTGCCAGCAGCTCATTTTCAACGGATACGCAGTATTTT.